These 27 T cell receptor beta chains came from one sample sequenced in a study of T-cell memory formation after mild COVID-19. TCRdb fed the 5' RACE reads into MiXCR, producing one record per CDR3 protein. The data contain some 290,000 distinct CDR3 sequences, under 20% of them singletons. Sequenced material: PBMCs or a T cell subset sorted from them (not recorded which). The source of these receptors is a young man who had mild COVID-19 (a few samples of this study predate the infection). Cell type and time point are not known.

This clonotype was recorded at least ten times. V and J are TRBV29-1 and TRBJ2-2; maybe TRBD1 (5 bases). CDR1 and CDR2 (germline): SQVTM, ANQGSEA. The CDR3 runs to 13 residues. CDR3 residues: CSARQGNTGELFF. The CDR3 nucleotides are TGCAGTGCTAGGCAGGGTAACACCGGGGAGCTGTTTTTT.

This clonotype was counted between two and nine times. This chain links TRBV5-1 with TRBJ2-7, with TRBD2 as a possible D gene (5 bases). Germline V gene lookup returns CDR1 SGHRS and CDR2 YFSETQ. The length of the CDR3 is 14 residues. V was clipped by 0 bases and J by 5 bases, with 12 bases between them. The CDR3 nucleotides read TGCGCCAGCAGCTTGGTCCCGGGGAGCGACGAGCAGTACTTC. Amino acid sequence: CASSLVPGSDEQYF.

This clonotype came up many times. The chain combines TRBV5-1 with TRBJ2-3, with D possibly matching TRBD1 (6 bases). V was clipped by 7 bases and J by 1 base, with 16 bases between them. This CDR3 comprises 15 residues. CDR1 is SGHRS, CDR2 YFSETQ, per germline. DNA of the CDR3: TGCGCCAGCTCCCCCGCAGGGGATCGCACAGATACGCAGTATTTT. This translates into CASSPAGDRTDTQYF.

This clonotype showed up just a few times. The chain joins TRBV4-1 to TRBJ1-4; the D gene is possibly TRBD1 (5 bases). CDR3 length: 16 residues. Trimming cost V 5 bases and J 4 bases, with 17 bases left between them. Germline V gives CDR1 MGHRA, CDR2 YSYEKL. The CDR3, as DNA: TGCGCCAGCAGCGCCATGGGGAGAAGGGGTAATGAAAAACTGTTTTTT. It encodes CASSAMGRRGNEKLFF.

This clonotype was found a few times. The chain has TRBV4-3 and TRBJ1-4; possibly TRBD1 for D (5 bases). Germline V gene lookup returns CDR1 LGHNA and CDR2 YSLEER. The CDR3 covers 13 residues. V shed 3 bases and J shed 6 bases, with 8 bases lying between them. The CDR3 reads CASSHRAHEKLFF. The DNA of the CDR3 is TGCGCCAGCAGCCACAGGGCGCATGAAAAACTGTTTTTT.

V is TRBV12-3 or TRBV12-4 and J is TRBJ1-1; D unresolved. The ends were cut back, 0 bases at V and 0 bases at J, with 11 bases in the middle. The CDR3 loop spans 16 amino acids. Here the CDR3 reads CASSLALAALNTEAFF. CDR3 sequence (DNA): TGTGCCAGCAGTTTAGCGCTTGCAGCCTTGAACACTGAAGCTTTCTTT.

The V gene is TRBV7-3, the J gene TRBJ1-1, with 11 bases fitting TRBD1. The V gene's germline CDR1 is SGHTA and CDR2 FQGTGA. The trim removed 4 bases at V and 1 base at J, leaving 5 bases unmatched. The CDR3 loop spans 16 amino acids. This CDR3 is CASSSGTGGRNTEAFF. Here the CDR3 DNA reads TGTGCCAGCAGCTCCGGGACAGGGGGTCGGAACACTGAAGCTTTCTTT. Full variable domain (remainder filled in from reference TRBV7-3 and TRBJ1-1): GAGVSQTPSNKVTEKGKYVELRCDPISGHTALYWYRQSLGQGPEFLIYFQGTGAADDSGLPNDRFFAVRPEGSVSTLKIQRTERGDSAVYLCASSSGTGGRNTEAFFGQGTRLTVV.

There are a few counts of this clonotype. V usage is TRBV2 and J usage is TRBJ2-7; D not resolved. The CDR3 has 15 residues. The germline gives CDR1 SNHLY, CDR2 FYNNEI. V lost 0 bases and J lost 0, with 9 bases in between. The CDR3 nucleotides read TGTGCCAGCAGTGAAGCAGGCTTTTCCTCCTACGAGCAGTACTTC. Its protein product is CASSEAGFSSYEQYF.

This clonotype has just a few counts. This chain uses TRBV10-3 with TRBJ2-2, with TRBD1 matching over 9 bases. The CDR3 covers 15 residues. Germline assignment: CDR1 ENHRY and CDR2 SYGVKD. With 4 bases clipped from V and 0 bases from J, the junction kept 0 bases outside the gene matches. The CDR3 reads CAISGTGANTGELFF. The CDR3 DNA reads as TGTGCCATCAGTGGGACAGGGGCGAACACCGGGGAGCTGTTTTTT.

This clonotype was counted only a few times. V is TRBV7-9 and J is TRBJ2-3; 13 nucleotides agree with TRBD2. The V gene end was trimmed by 6 bases and the J gene end by 2 bases; junction bases not matched to a gene: 8. This CDR3 contains 17 residues. Germline values: CDR1 SEHNR, CDR2 FQNEAQ (reference sequence). CDR3 nucleotide sequence: TGTGCCAGCAGTGGGGGACTAGCGGGGAGCAACACAGATACGCAGTATTTT. It specifies CASSGGLAGSNTDTQYF.

This clonotype was counted only a few times. The rearrangement links TRBV5-1 to TRBJ2-1; 7 nucleotides match TRBD1. Germline CDR1 and CDR2: SGHRS and YFSETQ. V shed 2 bases, J shed 8 bases, and the junction held 7 bases outside the gene matches. The CDR3 extends over 14 amino acids. The CDR3 here is CASSFQGVEDEQFF. Written as DNA, the CDR3 is TGCGCCAGCAGCTTCCAGGGGGTGGAAGATGAGCAGTTCTTC. The complete variable domain, with remaining parts taken from reference TRBV5-1 and TRBJ2-1, reads KAGVTQTPRYLIKTRGQQVTLSCSPISGHRSVSWYQQTPGQGLQFLFEYFSETQRNKGNFPGRFSGRQFSNSRSEMNVSTLELGDSALYLCASSFQGVEDEQFFGPGTRLTVL.

The chain recombines TRBV6-5 with TRBJ2-6; D uncertain. The germline gives CDR1 MNHEY, CDR2 SVGAGI. This CDR3 has 15 residues. Trimming removed 5 bases from V and 4 bases from J, with 12 bases in between. The CDR3: CASSRLRSGANVLTF. CDR3 DNA: TGTGCCAGCAGTCGATTGAGGTCCGGGGCCAACGTCCTGACTTTC.

Worth noting for this clonotype: This CDR3 is missing its conserved last phenylalanine or tryptophan, likely due to a read error. V gene TRBV6-5 combines with J gene TRBJ1-1, with D maybe TRBD1 (6 bases). The CDR3 runs to 15 residues. Per the germline V gene, CDR1 is MNHEY and CDR2 is SVGAGI. V lost 3 bases and J 0 bases, leaving 11 bases between the germline ends. The CDR3 sequence is CASSYSGAMNTEAFS. The CDR3 coding sequence is TGTGCCAGCAGTTATTCAGGGGCGATGAACACTGAAGCTTTCTCT.

The gene calls are TRBV5-1 and TRBJ2-7, with a possible D match to TRBD1 (7 bases). This CDR3 is built from 17 residues. Trimming removed 4 bases at V and 1 base at J, with 21 bases between. The germline CDR1 and CDR2 sequences are SGHRS and YFSETQ. CDR3 loop: CASSRASSTGRSYEQYV. For the CDR3, the DNA is TGCGCCAGCAGCCGTGCCTCGTCGACAGGGAGGTCCTACGAGCAGTACGTC.

This chain connects TRBV6-5 to TRBJ2-7; the D is unclear. V was trimmed by 5 bases and J by 1 base, leaving 12 bases between them. Per germline, CDR1 MNHEY and CDR2 SVGAGI. The CDR3 sequence is 14 residues long. In nucleotides, the CDR3 is TGTGCCAGCAGTCGAAGGTTGGGTTCCTACGAGCAGTACGTC. It encodes CASSRRLGSYEQYV.

There are many counts of this clonotype. This chain links TRBV6-6 with TRBJ2-3, with D possibly TRBD1 on 6 matching bases. Trimming shortened V by 5 bases and J by 7 bases, and 13 bases separated the two germline ends. The CDR3 is made up of 13 amino acids. CDR1 is MNHNY and CDR2 is SVGAGI in the germline V gene (reference sequence). CDR3 region: CASSGTTGYTQYF. The CDR3 DNA reads as TGTGCCAGCAGTGGGACGACAGGTTATACGCAGTATTTT.

The sample holds a few counts of this clonotype. The V and J genes are TRBV28 and TRBJ1-5; 8 bases match TRBD1. J lost 6 bases, V lost 7 bases, and 5 bases had no gene match. This CDR3 region has 13 residues. Germline CDR1 and CDR2: MDHEN and SYDVKM. The CDR3 DNA is TGTGCCAGCACAGACAGGGGCGGTCAGCCCCAGCATTTT. Translated, it gives CASTDRGGQPQHF.

This chain connects TRBV19 to TRBJ2-7, with TRBD1 as a possible D gene (5 bases). CDR3 length equals 13 residues. Germline CDR1 reads LNHDA; CDR2 reads SQIVND (reference sequence). V dropped 5 bases and J dropped 6 bases, with 14 bases sitting between them. CDR3 in amino acids: CASSRGAQGEQYV. CDR3 bases: TGTGCCAGTAGTCGTGGGGCGCAGGGCGAGCAGTACGTC.

V is TRBV6-6 and J is TRBJ2-2, with 9 positions matching TRBD1. The junction had 5 bases not matched to a gene; V was cut back by 6 bases and J by 6 bases. The length of the CDR3 is 14 residues. Germline loops: CDR1 MNHNY, CDR2 SVGAGI (reference sequence). The CDR3 loop is CASSKGQGSGELFF. The CDR3 DNA reads as TGTGCCAGCAGCAAGGGACAGGGTTCCGGGGAGCTGTTTTTT.

This clonotype was observed at least ten times. The V and J genes are TRBV7-3 and TRBJ2-2; 10 nucleotides agree with TRBD2. Looked up from germline, CDR1 is SGHTA and CDR2 is FQGTGA. Trimming took 5 bases from V and 3 from J; bases not matched to a gene: 9. The CDR3 is 17 amino acids. The CDR3 spells CASSTSGTSVYTGELFF. The CDR3 bases are TGTGCCAGCAGCACCTCCGGGACTAGCGTTTACACCGGGGAGCTGTTTTTT.

Concerning this clonotype itself: The junction differs from germline at one of its ends, possibly a read error. The chain uses TRBV5-1 and TRBJ2-3; 13 positions match TRBD2. Germline CDR1 reads SGHRS; CDR2 reads YFSETQ. There are 16 residues in the CDR3. CDR3 coding DNA: TGCGCCAGCAGCAGATCCGGGACAGGGGAAGGACTAGCGGGGGATTTT. The encoded protein is CASSRSGTGEGLAGDF.

The chain couples TRBV11-1 to TRBJ2-1; maybe TRBD2 (7 bases). Trimming stripped 4 bases from V and 2 bases from J, with 18 bases between. CDR3 length: 17 amino acids. Germline CDR1 SGHAT, CDR2 FQDESV (reference sequence). The CDR3 DNA follows: TGTGCCAGCAGCTCCCTTTGGGGGGGGGCACCCTACAATGAGCAGTTCTTC. This encodes CASSSLWGGAPYNEQFF.

This clonotype has a count of ten or more. The chain couples TRBV3-1 to TRBJ1-5, with 8 bases identical to TRBD1. V lost 4 bases, J lost 4 bases, and 6 bases stayed unmatched. The length of the CDR3 is 15 residues. Germline V gives CDR1 LGHDT, CDR2 YNNKEL (reference sequence). CDR3 sequence (DNA): TGTGCCAGCAGCCTGGGGACAGGCCATAATCAGCCCCAGCATTTT. It codes for CASSLGTGHNQPQHF.

J is TRBJ2-1 and V is TRBV18; 15 positions match TRBD2. Germline V lookup: CDR1 KGHSH, CDR2 LQKENI. The junction had 10 bases not matched to a gene; V was cut back by 3 bases and J by 10 bases. The CDR3 spans 17 residues. CDR3 amino acids: CASSPTGLAGGFREQFF. The DNA of the CDR3 is TGTGCCAGCTCACCGACGGGACTAGCGGGGGGTTTTCGCGAGCAGTTCTTC. The entire variable domain, with the rest obtained from reference TRBV18 and TRBJ2-1, is as follows: NAGVMQNPRHLVRRRGQEARLRCSPMKGHSHVYWYRQLPEEGLKFMVYLQKENIIDESGMPKERFSAEFPKEGPSILRIQQVVRGDSAAYFCASSPTGLAGGFREQFFGPGTRLTVL.

The table lists this clonotype with a few counts. The chain carries TRBV28 and TRBJ1-2, with D maybe TRBD1 (5 bases). V was trimmed by 7 bases and J by 8 bases, leaving 17 bases between them. The CDR3 runs to 13 residues. Germline V CDR1 and CDR2: MDHEN, SYDVKM. CDR3 DNA: TGTGCCAGCATCCCTGGGGCAGGCTTAGGCTACACCTTC. This sequence encodes CASIPGAGLGYTF.

This clonotype was seen only a few times. The chain recombines TRBV6-7 with TRBJ2-3, with 10 bases that match TRBD2. TRBV6-7 is designated an ORF whose function remains uncertain. Trimming at V came to 5 bases and at J to 5 bases, leaving 7 bases not matched to a gene. CDR3 length: 15 amino acids. As DNA, the CDR3 is TGTGCCAGCAGTGCCCCGGGACTAGCGAAAGATACGCAGTATTTT. This sequence encodes CASSAPGLAKDTQYF.

This clonotype has only a few counts. The chain uses TRBV18 and TRBJ2-1; 8 positions agree with TRBD2. V was pared by 3 bases and J by 6 bases, with 7 bases of the junction left unmatched. The CDR3 sequence is 15 residues long. CDR1 and CDR2 (germline): KGHSH, LQKENI. The CDR3 bases are TGTGCCAGCTCACCGTCTTGGCGGGGGGTCAATGAGCAGTTCTTC. Residues: CASSPSWRGVNEQFF.